The 22 T cell receptor beta chains below come from one sample, sequenced in a study of Tregs in tolerant kidney transplant recipients. Assay used: immunoSEQ multiplex PCR; TCRdb lists only in-frame clones, some missing. The profile shows roughly 80,000 clones, 75% to 95% of them singletons. Related graft donors supplied nonmyeloablative bone marrow transplants, and mixed chimerism was transient. Material: CD4+ T cells from blood (PBMCs), obtained 24 months after the transplant. The origin of the receptors is a human patient who received a combined kidney and bone marrow transplant. Some T cells may have come from the graft donor.

The chain is built from TRBV5-4 and TRBJ2-2; 11 bases agree with TRBD2. In germline, CDR1 is SGHNT, CDR2 YYREEE (reference sequence). Germline trimming cut 4 bases from V and 8 bases from J; bases unmatched to any gene: 4. The CDR3 is 14 amino acids. Here the CDR3 DNA reads TGTGCCAGCAGCCGCGCTAGCGGGAGGGGGGAGCTGTTTTTT. Encoded protein: CASSRASGRGELFF.

The chain carries TRBV4-2 and TRBJ2-3; 12 bases fit TRBD2. Germline CDR1 is LGHNA and CDR2 is YNFKEQ. This CDR3 is 19 amino acids long. The junction had 11 bases not matched to a gene; V was cut back by 2 bases and J by 2 bases. Here the CDR3 DNA reads TGTGCCAGCAGCCAATCGACTAGCGGGGGATGGAGCGTCACAGATACGCAGTATTTT. Protein: CASSQSTSGGWSVTDTQYF.

The chain is built from TRBV5-1 and TRBJ2-3; 9 nucleotides match TRBD2. Germline trimming cut 1 base from V and 0 bases from J; bases unmatched to any gene: 6. CDR1 is SGHRS and CDR2 is YFSETQ in the germline V gene. This CDR3 has 17 residues. The CDR3 here is CASSLLSSGGSTDTQYF. The CDR3 DNA reads TGCGCCAGCAGCTTGTTGTCCAGCGGGGGGAGCACAGATACGCAGTATTTT.

This chain connects TRBV7-2 to TRBJ1-5; D may be TRBD1 (6 bases). The germline gives CDR1 SGHTA, CDR2 FQGNSA. V gave up 1 base and J gave up 4 bases, with 11 bases separating them. This CDR3 region has 15 residues. This chain's CDR3 is CASSLEGGRNQPQHF. The CDR3 DNA follows: TGTGCCAGCAGCTTAGAAGGGGGAAGGAATCAGCCCCAGCATTTT.

The chain is built from TRBV7-3 and TRBJ2-7; 8 bases agree with TRBD2. This CDR3 is built from 15 residues. V lost 0 bases to trimming and J lost 5 bases; unmatched junction nucleotides: 6. Germline CDR1 is SGHTA and CDR2 is FQGTGA. The CDR3 protein is CASSLTGGGTHEQYF. In DNA, the CDR3 is TGTGCCAGCAGCTTAACCGGCGGGGGGACCCACGAGCAGTACTTC.

V gene TRBV4-3 combines with J gene TRBJ2-6; D unresolved. Trimming took 4 bases from V and 3 from J, leaving 16 bases between them. The CDR3 has 17 amino acids. The germline CDR1 and CDR2 sequences are LGHNA and YSLEER. The CDR3 DNA follows: TGCGCCAGCAGCCGCCAGATTGGTGGTGGTGGGGCCAACGTCCTGACTTTC. This encodes CASSRQIGGGGANVLTF.

The rearrangement uses TRBV7-9 and TRBJ2-1; 11 positions match TRBD1. The germline V gene has CDR1 SEHNR and CDR2 FQNEAQ (reference sequence). CDR3 length equals 14 residues. Trimming removed 1 base from V and 14 bases from J; junction bases left unmatched: 7. The CDR3 is CASSLVGQGGLKFF. The CDR3 bases are TGTGCCAGCAGCTTAGTGGGACAGGGGGGATTAAAGTTCTTC.

This clone was observed a single time. Here the CDR3 reads CASSPPSGIRYNEQFF. CDR3 nucleotide sequence: TGCGCCAGCAGCCCTCCTAGCGGAATAAGGTACAATGAGCAGTTCTTC. The gene calls are TRBV5-1 and TRBJ2-1; 7 nucleotides line up with TRBD2. The germline gives CDR1 SGHRS, CDR2 YFSETQ. The length of the CDR3 is 16 residues. The trim removed 4 bases at V and 4 bases at J, leaving 11 bases unmatched.

CDR3 bases: TGCGCCAGCAGCCAAAGGCAGCGCTATTACAATGAGCAGTTCTTC. Translation: CASSQRQRYYNEQFF. V gene TRBV4-3 combines with J gene TRBJ2-1; D gene unclear. Germline CDR1 and CDR2: LGHNA and YSLEER. This CDR3 has 15 amino acids. V lost 2 bases and J lost 4, with 12 bases in between.

The V gene is TRBV4-3, the J gene TRBJ2-7; D call uncertain. Germline assignment: CDR1 LGHNA and CDR2 YSLEER. V was clipped by 0 bases and J by 2 bases, with 8 bases between them. This CDR3 is built from 14 residues. CDR3 in amino acids: CASSQEVRTYEQYF. The CDR3 coding sequence is TGCGCCAGCAGCCAAGAGGTGCGCACCTACGAGCAGTACTTC.

The chain joins TRBV2 to TRBJ2-1; 10 bases map to TRBD1. This CDR3 is 14 amino acids long. Germline CDR1 reads SNHLY; CDR2 reads FYNNEI. With 5 bases clipped from V and 4 bases from J, the junction kept 2 bases outside the gene matches. For the CDR3, the DNA is TGTGCCAGCAGTCGGGACAGGGGATACAATGAGCAGTTCTTC. Translating gives CASSRDRGYNEQFF.

The J gene is TRBJ1-1, the V gene TRBV29-1; 8 positions match TRBD1. Trimming at V came to 7 bases and at J to 4 bases, leaving 5 bases not matched to a gene. The CDR3 sequence is 12 residues long. Germline V lookup: CDR1 SQVTM, CDR2 ANQGSEA. The CDR3 reads CSAVDRGTEAFF. CDR3 in DNA: TGCAGCGCAGTAGACAGGGGCACTGAAGCTTTCTTT.

The chain couples TRBV29-1 to TRBJ1-1; possible D gene TRBD1, 5 bases. V dropped 6 bases and J dropped 2 bases, with 13 bases sitting between them. Germline CDR1 is SQVTM and CDR2 is ANQGSEA. This CDR3 spans 13 amino acids. CDR3 DNA: TGCAGCGTGATTTGGGGCTCCAACACTGAAGCTTTCTTT. Protein: CSVIWGSNTEAFF.

The rearrangement joins TRBV4-1 to TRBJ2-6; 7 bases line up with TRBD1. Germline V gene data show CDR1 as MGHRA and CDR2 as YSYEKL. The V segment lost 5 bases and the J segment 3 bases; nucleotides outside the gene matches: 1. The CDR3 covers 14 residues. The CDR3: CASSYRGGANVLTF. The CDR3 DNA follows: TGCGCCAGCAGCTACAGGGGTGGGGCCAACGTCCTGACTTTC.

For this clone: Distinct nucleotide sequences in the sample also encode this CDR3. The chain couples TRBV7-9 to TRBJ2-1, with 11 bases lining up with TRBD1. V shed 3 bases and J 8 bases; nucleotides not matched to a gene: 12. The CDR3 has 17 residues. The V gene's germline CDR1 is SEHNR and CDR2 FQNEAQ (reference sequence). CDR3 sequence reads: CASSFWGRTGGPDEQFF. Written as DNA, the CDR3 is TGTGCCAGCAGCTTTTGGGGGAGGACAGGGGGCCCGGATGAGCAGTTCTTC.

The chain combines TRBV19 with TRBJ1-2; TRBD1 is a possible D gene (5 bases). This CDR3 is built from 18 residues. V lost 3 bases and J 2 bases, leaving 22 bases between the germline ends. Germline V CDR1 and CDR2: LNHDA, SQIVND (reference sequence). CDR3 sequence reads: CASSMVSGRALPNYGYTF. The CDR3 region has the DNA TGTGCCAGTAGTATGGTATCTGGCAGGGCCCTCCCCAACTATGGCTACACCTTC.

The chain has TRBV6-1 and TRBJ2-7, with a tentative D call TRBD1 (5 bases). V gave up 6 bases and J gave up 2 bases, with 14 bases separating them. Germline lookup yields CDR1 MNHNS and CDR2 SASEGT. The CDR3 consists of 14 residues. The CDR3 loop reads CASSKTAFAYEQYF. The CDR3 nucleotides are TGTGCCAGCAGCAAGACAGCCTTTGCCTACGAGCAGTACTTC.

The CDR3 loop reads CASSDSAGGNEQFF. The CDR3 bases are TGTGCCAGCAGTGACTCTGCAGGGGGCAATGAGCAGTTCTTC. The rearrangement joins TRBV6-4 to TRBJ2-1; 7 nucleotides align to TRBD1. This CDR3 is 14 amino acids long. CDR1 and CDR2 (germline): MRHNA, SNTAGT. Trimming took 0 bases from V and 6 from J; bases not matched to a gene: 2.

This clone was observed once. This chain joins TRBV5-1 and TRBJ2-5; 13 bases are a match to TRBD2. The V gene end was trimmed by 4 bases and the J gene end by 1 base; junction bases not matched to a gene: 7. Germline V lookup: CDR1 SGHRS, CDR2 YFSETQ. This CDR3 has 17 residues. CDR3 DNA: TGCGCCAGCAGCACGGGACTAGCGGGGATTCCCCAAGAGACCCAGTACTTC. It codes for CASSTGLAGIPQETQYF. Full variable domain (remainder filled in from reference TRBV5-1 and TRBJ2-5): KAGVTQTPRYLIKTRGQQVTLSCSPISGHRSVSWYQQTPGQGLQFLFEYFSETQRNKGNFPGRFSGRQFSNSRSEMNVSTLELGDSALYLCASSTGLAGIPQETQYFGPGTRLLVL.

The V and J genes are TRBV4-1 and TRBJ2-3, with D hard to call. The CDR3 sequence is 16 residues long. The germline V and J ends were trimmed by 6 bases and 5 bases, with 21 bases remaining between them. Germline CDR1 and CDR2: MGHRA and YSYEKL. The CDR3 is CASRGTTASWVDTQYF. The CDR3 DNA follows: TGCGCCAGCAGAGGCACTACCGCTTCGTGGGTAGATACGCAGTATTTT.

V gene TRBV7-8 combines with J gene TRBJ1-4; D is possibly TRBD1 (5 bases). Between the trimmed V and J ends, which lost 2 bases and 3 bases, there was a span of 13 bases. The V gene's germline CDR1 is SGHVS and CDR2 FQNEAQ. The CDR3 covers 16 residues. CDR3 nucleotides: TGTGCCAGCAGCTTAAGTCGGGGGGGACCTAATGAAAAACTGTTTTTT. It yields the protein CASSLSRGGPNEKLFF.

Regarding this clone: Other DNA sequences in the sample encode the same CDR3. The V gene is TRBV5-1, the J gene TRBJ1-6; 9 bases fit TRBD1. CDR1 and CDR2 from the germline V gene are SGHRS and YFSETQ. The CDR3 covers 19 residues. J lost 13 bases, V lost 4 bases, and 24 bases had no gene match. The CDR3 region is CASSRTGLGIGTGNSPLHF. The CDR3 nucleotides are TGCGCCAGCAGCCGGACAGGTTTAGGGATCGGGACAGGGAACTCCCCCCTCCACTTT. The variable domain in full, with the rest retrieved from reference TRBV5-1 and TRBJ1-6, is KAGVTQTPRYLIKTRGQQVTLSCSPISGHRSVSWYQQTPGQGLQFLFEYFSETQRNKGNFPGRFSGRQFSNSRSEMNVSTLELGDSALYLCASSRTGLGIGTGNSPLHFGNGTRLTVT.